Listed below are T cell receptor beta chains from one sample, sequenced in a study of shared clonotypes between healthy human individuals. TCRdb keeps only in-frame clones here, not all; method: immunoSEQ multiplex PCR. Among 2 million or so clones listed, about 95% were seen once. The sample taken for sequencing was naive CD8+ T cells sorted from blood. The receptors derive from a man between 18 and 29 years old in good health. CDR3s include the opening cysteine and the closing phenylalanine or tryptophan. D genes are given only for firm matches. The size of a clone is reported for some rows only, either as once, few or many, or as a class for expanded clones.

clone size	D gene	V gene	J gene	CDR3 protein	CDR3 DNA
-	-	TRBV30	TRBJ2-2	CAWSVRINTGELFF	TGTGCCTGGAGTGTTCGTATTAACACCGGGGAGCTGTTTTTT
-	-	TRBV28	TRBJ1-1	CASSFAENTEAFF	TGTGCCAGCAGTTTCGCCGAGAACACTGAAGCTTTCTTT
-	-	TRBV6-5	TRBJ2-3	CASSRGGTDTQYF	TGTGCCAGTTCGAGGGGGGGCACAGATACGCAGTATTTT
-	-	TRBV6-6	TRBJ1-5	CASSLIGPNQPQHF	TGTGCCAGCAGTCTCATAGGACCAAATCAGCCCCAGCATTTT
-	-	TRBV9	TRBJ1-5	CASSVGADSNQPQHF	TGTGCCAGCAGCGTAGGAGCAGATAGCAATCAGCCCCAGCATTTT
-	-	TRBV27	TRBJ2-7	CASSSLEFSSYEQYF	TGTGCCAGCAGTTCCCTGGAGTTCTCCTCCTACGAGCAGTACTTC
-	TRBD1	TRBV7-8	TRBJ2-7	CASSLAGQDYEQYF	TGTGCCAGCAGCTTAGCCGGACAGGATTACGAGCAGTACTTC
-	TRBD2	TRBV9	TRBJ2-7	CASSYSGSDYEQYF	TGTGCCAGCAGCTATAGCGGGAGTGATTACGAGCAGTACTTC
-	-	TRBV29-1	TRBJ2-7	CSVEVGTLGYEQYF	TGCAGCGTTGAAGTTGGGACATTGGGGTACGAGCAGTACTTC
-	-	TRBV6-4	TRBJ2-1	CASSDLDNEQFF	TGTGCCAGCAGTGACTTAGACAATGAGCAGTTCTTC
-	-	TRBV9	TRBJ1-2	CASRRSELNYGYTF	TGTGCCAGCAGGCGGTCCGAGCTTAACTATGGCTACACCTTC
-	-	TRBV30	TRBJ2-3	CAWSISTDTQYF	TGTGCCTGGAGTATTAGCACAGATACGCAGTATTTT
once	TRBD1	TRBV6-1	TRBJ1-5	CASSADRNQPQHF	TGTGCCAGCAGTGCGGACAGGAATCAGCCCCAGCATTTT
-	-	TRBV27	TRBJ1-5	CASSLSNQGNQPQHF	TGTGCCAGCAGTTTATCCAACCAGGGCAATCAGCCCCAGCATTTT
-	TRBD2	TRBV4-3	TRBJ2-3	CASSQQREADTQYF	TGCGCCAGCAGTCAGCAGCGGGAGGCAGATACGCAGTATTTT
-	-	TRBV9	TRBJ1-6	CASSAGSSYNSPLHF	TGTGCCAGCAGCGCGGGGAGCTCCTATAATTCACCCCTCCACTTT
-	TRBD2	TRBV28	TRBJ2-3	CASSLRTSGRADTQYF	TGTGCCAGCAGTTTAAGGACTAGCGGGAGGGCAGATACGCAGTATTTT
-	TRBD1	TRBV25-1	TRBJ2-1	CAVAGTGQHNEQFF	TGTGCCGTCGCGGGGACAGGGCAACACAATGAGCAGTTCTTC
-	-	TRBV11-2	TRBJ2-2	CASSLGPGSTGELFF	TGTGCCAGCAGCTTAGGCCCCGGGAGTACCGGGGAGCTGTTTTTT
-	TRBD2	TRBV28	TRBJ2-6	CASRGFGEGMANVLTF	TGTGCCAGCAGGGGCTTTGGGGAGGGCATGGCCAACGTCCTGACTTTC
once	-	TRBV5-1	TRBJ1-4	CASSLWGTNEKLFF	TGCGCCAGCAGCTTGTGGGGAACTAATGAAAAACTGTTTTTT
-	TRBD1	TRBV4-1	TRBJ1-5	CASSHPDRGHQPQHF	TGCGCCAGCAGCCACCCTGACAGGGGGCATCAGCCCCAGCATTTT
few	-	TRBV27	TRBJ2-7	CASSPRGSYEQYF	TGTGCCAGCAGTCCCAGGGGTTCCTACGAGCAGTACTTC
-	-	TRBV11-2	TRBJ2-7	CASSLEYQGYEQYF	TGTGCCAGCAGCTTAGAGTATCAGGGCTACGAGCAGTACTTC
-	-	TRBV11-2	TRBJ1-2	CASSLDPAGLEGYTF	TGTGCCAGCAGCTTAGATCCGGCGGGTCTAGAGGGCTACACCTTC
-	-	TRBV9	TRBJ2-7	CASSPDGSSYEQYF	TGTGCCAGCAGCCCGGACGGGAGTAGTTACGAGCAGTACTTC
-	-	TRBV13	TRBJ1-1	CASSFQIGTEAFF	TGTGCCAGCAGCTTCCAGATTGGGACTGAAGCTTTCTTT
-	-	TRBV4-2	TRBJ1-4	CASSQDWGINEKLFF	TGTGCCAGCAGCCAAGACTGGGGGATTAATGAAAAACTGTTTTTT
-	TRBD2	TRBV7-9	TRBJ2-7	CASSSNREGSYEQYF	TGTGCCAGCAGCTCAAATAGGGAGGGCTCCTACGAGCAGTACTTC
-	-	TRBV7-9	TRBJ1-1	CASAGAGTEAFF	TGTGCCAGCGCAGGGGCGGGCACTGAAGCTTTCTTT
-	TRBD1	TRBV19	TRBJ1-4	CASSGTGINEKLFF	TGTGCCAGTAGTGGGACAGGAATAAATGAAAAACTGTTTTTT
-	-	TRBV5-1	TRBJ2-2	CASSGVLGAGELFF	TGCGCCAGCAGCGGGGTTTTGGGCGCCGGGGAGCTGTTTTTT
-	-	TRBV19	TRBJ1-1	CASSMGGNTEAFF	TGTGCCAGTAGTATGGGAGGGAACACTGAAGCTTTCTTT
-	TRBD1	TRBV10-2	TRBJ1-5	CASSSGQGAGQPQHF	TGCGCCAGCAGTTCGGGACAGGGGGCGGGTCAGCCCCAGCATTTT
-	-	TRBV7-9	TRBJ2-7	CASSLGGAGLWHYEQYF	TGTGCCAGCAGCTTAGGTGGCGCGGGCCTGTGGCACTACGAGCAGTACTTC
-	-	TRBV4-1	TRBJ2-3	CASSQDWETGLTDTQYF	TGCGCCAGCAGCCAAGATTGGGAAACAGGGCTCACAGATACGCAGTATTTT
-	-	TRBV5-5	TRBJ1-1	CASSWGANTEAFF	TGTGCCAGCAGCTGGGGGGCGAACACTGAAGCTTTCTTT
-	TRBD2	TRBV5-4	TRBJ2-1	CASSLRLAGGGYNEQFF	TGTGCCAGCAGCCTCAGACTAGCGGGGGGCGGATACAATGAGCAGTTCTTC
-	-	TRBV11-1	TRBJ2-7	CASSFSEGPLSSYEQYF	TGTGCCAGCAGCTTTTCGGAAGGGCCCTTGAGCTCCTACGAGCAGTACTTC